Below are 30 T cell receptor beta chains sequenced from a single sample in a study of blood T cells in healthy people across ages. A second roughly 6 to 11 cycle PCR used barcoded and J-beta primers. TCRdb used MiXCR to reprocess the 5' RACE reads, holding one entry per CDR3 protein. The sample lists about 1,800,000 distinct CDR3 sequences; roughly 27% were seen once. The sequencing input was blood. These receptors all stem from a woman between 25 and 40 years old in good health.

The chain couples TRBV6-5 to TRBJ1-2; D is undetermined. This CDR3 is 13 amino acids long. The germline V and J ends were trimmed by 6 bases and 2 bases, with 10 bases remaining between them. Germline CDR1 is MNHEY and CDR2 is SVGAGI. The CDR3 DNA reads as TGTGCCAGCAGACCCGGCGTGAACTATGGCTACACCTTC. This encodes CASRPGVNYGYTF.

There are a few counts of this clonotype. An end of the junction does not agree with germline; a read error may underlie this. This sequence joins TRBV20-1 and TRBJ2-5; D is undetermined. Germline assignment: CDR1 DFQATT and CDR2 SNEGSKA (reference sequence). There are 13 residues in the CDR3. The CDR3 region is CSASGSPREAQYF. CDR3 DNA sequence: TGCAGTGCTAGTGGGTCCCCCCGAGAGGCCCAGTACTTC.

The rearrangement joins TRBV27 to TRBJ1-5; 9 bases map to TRBD1. There are 16 residues in the CDR3. With 5 bases clipped from V and 9 bases from J, the junction kept 14 bases outside the gene matches. Germline V lookup: CDR1 MNHEY, CDR2 SMNVEV (reference sequence). CDR3 DNA sequence: TGTGCCAGCAGTCCGACACAGGGGGCCATAGATCGGCCCCAGCATTTT. This codes for CASSPTQGAIDRPQHF.

Notes on this clonotype: A read error may produce the germline difference seen at one junction end. This rearrangement joins TRBV7-2 to TRBJ1-2; D unresolved. The CDR3 runs to 13 residues. Germline values: CDR1 SGHTA, CDR2 FQGNSA. CDR3 nucleotide sequence: TGTGTCAGCAGCTCCCAGGTCAACTATGACTACACCTTC. The encoded protein is CVSSSQVNYDYTF.

The CDR3 nucleotides are TGCGCCAGCAGCTTGGCCGTATCTAGCGTTCGAACAGATACGCAGTATTTT. As protein: CASSLAVSSVRTDTQYF. This sequence joins TRBV5-1 and TRBJ2-3, with D possibly matching TRBD2 (6 bases). CDR3 length: 17 residues. V was clipped by 0 bases and J by 3 bases, with 17 bases between them. Per germline, CDR1 SGHRS and CDR2 YFSETQ.

Ten or more counts support this clonotype. The J gene is TRBJ1-5, the V gene TRBV6-5; D gene uncertain. Trimming took off 0 bases at V and 0 bases at J, with 6 bases between the two ends. The CDR3 consists of 15 residues. Germline assignment: CDR1 MNHEY and CDR2 SVGAGI. The CDR3 region has the DNA TGTGCCAGCAGTTACTCGACGGATAGCAATCAGCCCCAGCATTTT. As protein: CASSYSTDSNQPQHF.

The chain employs TRBV7-9 and TRBJ1-2, with TRBD1 matching 12 bases. The CDR3 covers 16 residues. The junction had 12 bases not matched to a gene; V was cut back by 5 bases and J by 8 bases. Looked up from germline, CDR1 is SEHNR and CDR2 is FQNEAQ (reference sequence). Written as DNA, the CDR3 is TGTGCCAGCAGCAAGGGACAGGGGGCTGCCGATATGGGCTACACCTTC. It encodes CASSKGQGAADMGYTF.

This sequence joins TRBV5-1 and TRBJ2-1; D may be TRBD1 (7 bases). Trimming removed 10 bases from V and 0 bases from J, with 14 bases in between. Germline V gives CDR1 SGHRS, CDR2 YFSETQ. The CDR3 consists of 14 residues. CDR3 residues: CASGGTSSYNEQFF. The CDR3 nucleotides read TGCGCCTCAGGGGGGACCAGCTCCTACAATGAGCAGTTCTTC.

The rearrangement links TRBV28 to TRBJ2-7; no firm D call. This CDR3 has 18 residues. The V gene's germline CDR1 is MDHEN and CDR2 SYDVKM. V lost 5 bases and J 2 bases, leaving 25 bases between the germline ends. The CDR3 nucleotides are TGTGCCAGCAGTCAGATTGGACCAATAATCGGTTTCCCCTACGAGCAGTACTTC. This translates into CASSQIGPIIGFPYEQYF.

The sample holds a few counts of this clonotype. This chain joins TRBV6-6 and TRBJ1-3; TRBD1 matches at 7 bases. There are 14 residues in the CDR3. With V trimmed by 5 bases and J by 4 bases, 5 bases remained unmatched. CDR1 and CDR2 from the germline V gene are MNHNY and SVGAGI (reference sequence). This chain's CDR3 is CASSPRDSGNTIYF. The CDR3 DNA reads TGTGCCAGCAGTCCCCGGGACAGCGGAAACACCATATATTTT.

The rearrangement joins TRBV5-1 to TRBJ2-1; D could derive from TRBD1 or TRBD2 (5 bases each). CDR1 SGHRS and CDR2 YFSETQ come from the germline V gene. The ends were cut back, 2 bases at V and 0 bases at J, with 15 bases in the middle. The CDR3 length is 17 residues. CDR3 sequence reads: CASSLFGGSYSYNEQFF. CDR3 DNA: TGCGCCAGCAGCTTATTTGGGGGATCCTACTCCTACAATGAGCAGTTCTTC.

This clonotype was detected only a few times. The gene calls are TRBV4-3 and TRBJ1-1; D is uncertain. Germline values: CDR1 LGHNA, CDR2 YSLEER. The CDR3 has 13 amino acids. The germline V and J ends were trimmed by 0 bases and 7 bases, with 9 bases remaining between them. CDR3 residues: CASSQDLSLEAFF. The DNA for the CDR3 is TGCGCCAGCAGCCAAGATCTCAGCCTTGAAGCTTTCTTT.

This clonotype turned up a few times. The rearrangement uses TRBV7-2 and TRBJ2-5; 7 nucleotides agree with TRBD2. The V segment lost 6 bases and the J segment 3 bases; nucleotides outside the gene matches: 7. This CDR3 contains 14 residues. The germline CDR1 and CDR2 sequences are SGHTA and FQGNSA. The CDR3 region has the DNA TGTGCCAGCAGTCCCTTCGGGGGGAAAGAGACCCAGTACTTC. Amino acid sequence: CASSPFGGKETQYF.

The rearrangement links TRBV15 to TRBJ2-3; D is ambiguous. This CDR3 has 14 residues. V lost 2 bases to trimming and J lost 1 base, with 7 bases between them. Germline V gene lookup returns CDR1 LNHNV and CDR2 YYDKDF (reference sequence). CDR3 bases: TGTGCCACCAGCAGAATATTGGGCACAGATACGCAGTATTTT. The encoded protein is CATSRILGTDTQYF.

This clonotype was found a few times. This chain uses TRBV5-1 with TRBJ2-7; possibly TRBD2 for D (5 bases). Germline CDR1 and CDR2: SGHRS and YFSETQ. This CDR3 contains 16 residues. V lost 5 bases and J lost 0, with 18 bases in between. Written as DNA, the CDR3 is TGCGCCAGCAGTTCGGGCGGTGGAGGACGCTCCTACGAGCAGTACTTC. Protein sequence: CASSSGGGGRSYEQYF. Supplemented by reference TRBV5-1 and TRBJ2-7, the full variable domain reads KAGVTQTPRYLIKTRGQQVTLSCSPISGHRSVSWYQQTPGQGLQFLFEYFSETQRNKGNFPGRFSGRQFSNSRSEMNVSTLELGDSALYLCASSSGGGGRSYEQYFGPGTRLTVT.

The chain links TRBV2 to TRBJ2-5; D is perhaps TRBD1 (6 bases). The germline V and J ends were trimmed by 4 bases and 5 bases, with 17 bases remaining between them. From germline, CDR1 is SNHLY and CDR2 FYNNEI. The CDR3 sequence is 15 residues long. CDR3 nucleotides: TGTGCCAGCAGTGGCAGGGGCCGCGCTGGGGAGACCCAGTACTTC. This sequence encodes CASSGRGRAGETQYF.

There are a few counts of this clonotype. The junction and the germline gene differ at one end; a read error may be behind it. The V and J genes are TRBV7-3 and TRBJ1-2; 7 bases fit TRBD1. The CDR3 runs 15 residues. Germline assignment: CDR1 SGHTA and CDR2 FQGTGA. CDR3 region: CASSLNGGGDYGHTF. The CDR3 DNA is TGTGCCAGCAGCTTAAATGGAGGGGGCGACTATGGCCACACCTTC.

The table lists this clonotype with many counts. The chain recombines TRBV29-1 with TRBJ1-2; D unclear. Trimming removed 4 bases from V and 2 bases from J, with 11 bases in between. Germline lookup yields CDR1 SQVTM and CDR2 ANQGSEA. The CDR3 has 13 residues. In DNA form, the CDR3 reads TGCAGCGTTGCCAGAGAAGCCAACTATGGCTACACCTTC. Protein: CSVAREANYGYTF.

This clonotype was seen only a few times. The V and J genes are TRBV12-3 or TRBV12-4 and TRBJ2-5; maybe TRBD2 (6 bases). V dropped 5 bases and J dropped 4 bases, with 14 bases sitting between them. This CDR3 has 14 residues. In DNA, the CDR3 is TGTGCCAGCAGTCCAGTCGGGGGTGGAGAGACCCAGTACTTC. Translation: CASSPVGGGETQYF.

This clonotype has only a few counts. V is TRBV29-1 and J is TRBJ2-3, with D possibly matching TRBD2 (5 bases). Germline V gives CDR1 SQVTM, CDR2 ANQGSEA. The CDR3 is 14 amino acids. V was pared by 4 bases and J by 0 bases, with 11 bases between. As DNA, the CDR3 is TGCAGCGTTGCTCACGTAGCGAGCACAGATACGCAGTATTTT. Its protein is CSVAHVASTDTQYF.

This clonotype was recorded once. The junction departs from the called germline gene at one end, perhaps through a read error. This sequence joins TRBV20-1 and TRBJ2-1; weak D call: TRBD2 (5 bases). The CDR3 is 14 residues long. Germline-derived CDR1 and CDR2 are DFQATT and SNEGSKA (reference sequence). The CDR3 spells CSTRWWRHCNEQFF. CDR3 in DNA: TGCAGTACTAGATGGTGGCGTCACTGCAATGAGCAGTTCTTC.

This clonotype came up once. A read error may produce the germline difference seen at one junction end. The gene calls are TRBV2 and TRBJ1-2, with 7 nucleotides matching TRBD1. Per germline, CDR1 SNHLY and CDR2 FYNNEI. The CDR3 is 14 amino acids. CDR3 protein: CASSERGQVYGYTF. The CDR3 region has the DNA TGCGCCAGCAGTGAAAGAGGACAGGTGTATGGCTACACCTTC.

The gene calls are TRBV15 and TRBJ2-7; 7 nucleotides line up with TRBD2. The length of the CDR3 is 16 residues. V lost 1 base, J lost 3 bases, and 9 bases stayed unmatched. Germline CDR1 LNHNV, CDR2 YYDKDF (reference sequence). CDR3 bases: TGTGCCACCAGCAGAGGCAAAAGGGAGGGCCTCTACGAGCAGTACTTC. Its protein is CATSRGKREGLYEQYF.

The gene calls are TRBV11-2 and TRBJ2-5, with D perhaps TRBD1 (6 bases). V was clipped by 5 bases and J by 4 bases, with 14 bases between them. Germline CDR1 and CDR2: SGHAT and FQNNGV. The CDR3 is 14 amino acids. The CDR3 region is CASSITGFRETQYF. CDR3 nucleotides: TGTGCCAGCAGCATAACAGGGTTTAGAGAGACCCAGTACTTC.

About this clonotype itself: This may come from a read error, since a much larger clone is one base off. This rearrangement joins TRBV7-2 to TRBJ2-1; D not resolved. This CDR3 is 14 amino acids long. Germline-derived CDR1 and CDR2 are SGHTA and FQGNSA. Trimming stripped 4 bases from V and 7 bases from J, with 14 bases between. CDR3: CTSSSSLGRNEQFF. CDR3 in DNA: TGTACCAGCAGCTCTAGTCTAGGCCGGAATGAGCAGTTCTTC. The whole variable domain, remainder taken from reference TRBV7-2 and TRBJ2-1, is GAGVSQSPSNKVTEKGKDVELRCDPISGHTALYWYRQSLGQGLEFLIYFQGNSAPDKSGLPSDRFSAERTGGSVSTLTIQRTQQEDSAVYLCTSSSSLGRNEQFFGPGTRLTVL.

V gene TRBV2 combines with J gene TRBJ2-1; 14 nucleotides agree with TRBD2. Looked up from germline, CDR1 is SNHLY and CDR2 is FYNNEI. CDR3 length: 19 amino acids. Losses at the gene ends were 6 bases for V and 1 base for J; bases not matched to a gene: 11. As DNA, the CDR3 is TGTGCCAGCAGCGAGGGACTAGCGGGGGCCTCCGGTTCCTACAATGAGCAGTTCTTC. Translation: CASSEGLAGASGSYNEQFF.

The chain recombines TRBV12-3 or TRBV12-4 with TRBJ1-1, with D unresolved. Trimming stripped 3 bases from V and 8 bases from J, with 16 bases between. The CDR3 contains 14 residues. The DNA of the CDR3 is TGTGCCAGCAGTTTTGGTCTGGTGCCCGGCGAAGCTTTCTTT. This codes for CASSFGLVPGEAFF.

A word on this clonotype: The junction and the germline gene differ at one end; a read error may be behind it. The chain is built from TRBV7-2 and TRBJ1-5, with TRBD1 matching 7 bases. The CDR3 loop spans 16 amino acids. Germline V gene lookup returns CDR1 SGHTA and CDR2 FQGNSA. CDR3 residues: CASSSAHGTDFDPRHF. The CDR3 region has the DNA TGTGCCAGCAGCTCGGCCCATGGGACAGATTTCGACCCCCGGCATTTT. The full variable domain, completed using reference TRBV7-2 and TRBJ1-5, is GAGVSQSPSNKVTEKGKDVELRCDPISGHTALYWYRQSLGQGLEFLIYFQGNSAPDKSGLPSDRFSAERTGGSVSTLTIQRTQQEDSAVYLCASSSAHGTDFDPRHFGDGTRLSIL.

The V call is TRBV12-3 or TRBV12-4, the J call TRBJ2-3, with 7 bases identical to TRBD2. This CDR3 has 14 residues. The V segment lost 3 bases and the J segment 5 bases; nucleotides outside the gene matches: 5. The CDR3 here is CASSFSSGEDTQYF. CDR3 DNA sequence: TGTGCCAGCAGTTTTTCTAGCGGAGAAGATACGCAGTATTTT.

This clonotype was recorded a few times. The chain employs TRBV6-6 and TRBJ2-1; a possible D gene is TRBD2 (5 bases). CDR1 is MNHNY, CDR2 SVGAGI, per germline (reference sequence). V was cut by 6 bases and J by 9 bases, with 15 bases left in between. This CDR3 spans 13 amino acids. The CDR3 reads CASSEPESGEQFF. In DNA form, the CDR3 reads TGTGCCAGCAGCGAGCCTGAGAGCGGTGAGCAGTTCTTC.